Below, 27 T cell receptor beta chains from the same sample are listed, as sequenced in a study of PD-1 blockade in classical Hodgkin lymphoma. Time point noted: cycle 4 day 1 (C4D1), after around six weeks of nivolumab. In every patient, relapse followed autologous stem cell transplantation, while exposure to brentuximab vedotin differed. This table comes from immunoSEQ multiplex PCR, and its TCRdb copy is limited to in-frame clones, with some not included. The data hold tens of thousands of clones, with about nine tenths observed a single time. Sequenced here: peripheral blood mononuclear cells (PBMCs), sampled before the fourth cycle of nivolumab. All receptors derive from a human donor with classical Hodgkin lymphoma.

CDR3 loop: CASSGGWGAFFNQPQHF. The DNA of the CDR3 is TGTGCCAGCAGTGGGGGTTGGGGGGCTTTTTTCAATCAGCCCCAGCATTTT. The V and J genes are TRBV2 and TRBJ1-5, with D perhaps matching TRBD1 (6 bases). The CDR3 has 17 residues. V lost 4 bases, J lost 3 bases, and 19 bases lay in between. Germline CDR1 is SNHLY and CDR2 is FYNNEI.

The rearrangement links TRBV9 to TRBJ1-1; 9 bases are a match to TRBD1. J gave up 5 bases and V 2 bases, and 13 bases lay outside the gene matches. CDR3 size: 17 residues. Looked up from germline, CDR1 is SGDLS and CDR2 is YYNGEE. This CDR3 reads CASSVDPTTGGRTEAFF. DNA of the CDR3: TGTGCCAGCAGCGTCGACCCCACCACAGGGGGCAGGACTGAAGCTTTCTTT.

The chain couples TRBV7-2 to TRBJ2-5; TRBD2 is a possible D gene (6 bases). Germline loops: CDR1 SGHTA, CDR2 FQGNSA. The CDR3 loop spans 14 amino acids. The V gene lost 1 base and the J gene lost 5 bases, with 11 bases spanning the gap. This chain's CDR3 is CASSLGVEGETQYF. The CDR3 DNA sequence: TGTGCCAGCAGCTTAGGGGTGGAGGGGGAGACCCAGTACTTC.

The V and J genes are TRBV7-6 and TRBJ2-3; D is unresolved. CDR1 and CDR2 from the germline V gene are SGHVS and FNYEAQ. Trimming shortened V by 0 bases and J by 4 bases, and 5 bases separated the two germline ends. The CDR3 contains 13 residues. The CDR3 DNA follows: TGTGCCAGCAGCTTAGCCAACCCAGATACGCAGTATTTT. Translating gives CASSLANPDTQYF.

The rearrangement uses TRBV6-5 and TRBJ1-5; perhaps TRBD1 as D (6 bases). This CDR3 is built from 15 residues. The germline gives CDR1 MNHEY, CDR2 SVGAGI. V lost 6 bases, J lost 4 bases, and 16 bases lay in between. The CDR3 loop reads CASSSTQGPNQPQHF. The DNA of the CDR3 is TGTGCCAGCAGCTCGACCCAGGGGCCTAATCAGCCCCAGCATTTT.

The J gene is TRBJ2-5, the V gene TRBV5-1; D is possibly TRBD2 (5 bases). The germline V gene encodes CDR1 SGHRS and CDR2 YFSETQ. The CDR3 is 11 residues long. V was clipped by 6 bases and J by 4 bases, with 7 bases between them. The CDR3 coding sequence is TGCGCCAGCATCGCGGGAGAGACCCAGTACTTC. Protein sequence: CASIAGETQYF.

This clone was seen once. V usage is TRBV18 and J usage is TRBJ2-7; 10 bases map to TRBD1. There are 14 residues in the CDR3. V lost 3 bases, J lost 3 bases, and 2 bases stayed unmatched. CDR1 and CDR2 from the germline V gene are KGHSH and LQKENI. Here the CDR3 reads CASSPGQGDYEQYF. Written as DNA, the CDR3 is TGTGCCAGCTCACCCGGACAGGGGGACTACGAGCAGTACTTC.

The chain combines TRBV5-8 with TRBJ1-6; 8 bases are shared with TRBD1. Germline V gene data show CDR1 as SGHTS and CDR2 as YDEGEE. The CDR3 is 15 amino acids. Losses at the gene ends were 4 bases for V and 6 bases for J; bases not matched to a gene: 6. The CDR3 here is CASSQGQAFNSPLHF. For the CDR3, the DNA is TGTGCCAGCAGCCAGGGACAGGCCTTTAATTCACCCCTCCACTTT.

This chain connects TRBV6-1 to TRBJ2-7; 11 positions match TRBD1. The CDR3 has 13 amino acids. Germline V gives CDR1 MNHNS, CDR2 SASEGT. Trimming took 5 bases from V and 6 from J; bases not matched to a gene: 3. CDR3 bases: TGTGCCAGCAGTTCGGGACAGGGGGGCGAGCAGTACTTC. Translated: CASSSGQGGEQYF.

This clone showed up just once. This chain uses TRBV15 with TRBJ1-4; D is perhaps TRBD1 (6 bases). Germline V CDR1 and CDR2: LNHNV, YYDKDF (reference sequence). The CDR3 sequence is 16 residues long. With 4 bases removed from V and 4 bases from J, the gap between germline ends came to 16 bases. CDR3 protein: CATSTKWGPSNEKLFF. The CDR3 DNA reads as TGTGCCACCAGCACAAAATGGGGGCCAAGTAATGAAAAACTGTTTTTT.

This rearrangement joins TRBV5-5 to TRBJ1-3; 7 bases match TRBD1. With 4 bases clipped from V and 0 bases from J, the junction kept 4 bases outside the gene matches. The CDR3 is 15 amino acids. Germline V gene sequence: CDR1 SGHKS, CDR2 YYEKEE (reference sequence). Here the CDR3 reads CASSPDRPSGNTIYF. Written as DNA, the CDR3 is TGTGCCAGCAGCCCGGACAGGCCCTCTGGAAACACCATATATTTT.

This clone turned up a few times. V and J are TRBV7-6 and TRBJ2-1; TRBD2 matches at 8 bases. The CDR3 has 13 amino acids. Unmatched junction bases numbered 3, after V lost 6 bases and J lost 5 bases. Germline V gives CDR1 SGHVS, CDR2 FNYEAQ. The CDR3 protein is CASRGTRDNEQFF. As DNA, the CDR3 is TGTGCCAGCAGAGGGACTAGAGACAATGAGCAGTTCTTC.

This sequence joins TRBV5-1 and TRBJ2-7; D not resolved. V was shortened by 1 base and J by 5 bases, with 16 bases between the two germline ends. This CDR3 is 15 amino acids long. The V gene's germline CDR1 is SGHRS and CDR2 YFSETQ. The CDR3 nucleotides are TGCGCCAGCAGCTTGATCCGACTGGGTCCCAACGAGCAGTACTTC. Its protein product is CASSLIRLGPNEQYF.

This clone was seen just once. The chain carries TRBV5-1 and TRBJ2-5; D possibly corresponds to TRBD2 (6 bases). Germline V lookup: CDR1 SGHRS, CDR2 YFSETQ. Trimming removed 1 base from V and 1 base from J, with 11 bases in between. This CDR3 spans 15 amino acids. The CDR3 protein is CASSLSPGVQETQYF. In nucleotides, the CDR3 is TGCGCCAGCAGCTTGTCGCCGGGGGTCCAAGAGACCCAGTACTTC.

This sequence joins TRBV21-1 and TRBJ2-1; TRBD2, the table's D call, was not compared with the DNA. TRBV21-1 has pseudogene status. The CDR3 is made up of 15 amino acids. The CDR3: CASNLASGSYNEQFF. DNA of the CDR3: TGTGCCAGCAATTTAGCGTCAGGCTCCTACAATGAGCAGTTCTTC.

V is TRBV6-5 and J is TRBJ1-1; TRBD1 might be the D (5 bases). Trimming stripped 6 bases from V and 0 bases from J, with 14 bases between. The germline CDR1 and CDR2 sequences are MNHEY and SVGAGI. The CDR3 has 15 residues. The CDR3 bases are TGTGCCAGCAGCTGGGACGGAGAGATGAACACTGAAGCTTTCTTT. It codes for CASSWDGEMNTEAFF.

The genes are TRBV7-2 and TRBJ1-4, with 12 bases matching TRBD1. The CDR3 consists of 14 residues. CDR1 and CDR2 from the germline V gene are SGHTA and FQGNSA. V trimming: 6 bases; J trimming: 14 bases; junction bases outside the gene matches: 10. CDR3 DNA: TGTGCCAGCAGTCCTGTCGGGACAGGGGGCTTGCTGTTTTTT. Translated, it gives CASSPVGTGGLLFF.

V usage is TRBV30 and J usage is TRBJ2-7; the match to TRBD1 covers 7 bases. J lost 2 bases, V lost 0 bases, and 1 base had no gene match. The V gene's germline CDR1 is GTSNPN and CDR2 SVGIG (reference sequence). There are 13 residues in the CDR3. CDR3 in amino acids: CAWSVDRAYEQYF. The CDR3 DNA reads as TGTGCCTGGAGTGTAGACAGGGCCTACGAGCAGTACTTC.

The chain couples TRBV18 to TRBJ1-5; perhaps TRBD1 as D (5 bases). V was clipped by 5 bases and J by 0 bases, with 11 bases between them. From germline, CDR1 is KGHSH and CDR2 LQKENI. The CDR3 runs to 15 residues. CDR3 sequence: CASSKQEFSNQPQHF. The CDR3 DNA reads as TGTGCCAGCTCAAAACAGGAGTTTAGCAATCAGCCCCAGCATTTT.

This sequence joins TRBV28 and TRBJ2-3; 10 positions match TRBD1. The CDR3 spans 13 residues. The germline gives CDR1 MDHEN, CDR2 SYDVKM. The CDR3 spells CVSGTGATDTQYF. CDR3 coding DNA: TGTGTCTCTGGGACAGGGGCCACAGATACGCAGTATTTT.

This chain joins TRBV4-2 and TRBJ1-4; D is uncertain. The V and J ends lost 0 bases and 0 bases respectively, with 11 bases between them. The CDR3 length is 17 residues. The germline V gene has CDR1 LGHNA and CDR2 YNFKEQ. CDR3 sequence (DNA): TGTGCCAGCAGCCAAGATATCGGTCGAGCAACTAATGAAAAACTGTTTTTT. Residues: CASSQDIGRATNEKLFF.

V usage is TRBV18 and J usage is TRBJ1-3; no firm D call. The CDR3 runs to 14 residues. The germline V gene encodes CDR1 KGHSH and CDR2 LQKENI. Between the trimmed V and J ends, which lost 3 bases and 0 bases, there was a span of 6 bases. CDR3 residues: CASSPPDSGNTIYF. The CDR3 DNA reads TGTGCCAGCTCACCCCCGGACTCTGGAAACACCATATATTTT. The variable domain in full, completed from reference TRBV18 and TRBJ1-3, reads NAGVMQNPRHLVRRRGQEARLRCSPMKGHSHVYWYRQLPEEGLKFMVYLQKENIIDESGMPKERFSAEFPKEGPSILRIQQVVRGDSAAYFCASSPPDSGNTIYFGEGSWLTVV.

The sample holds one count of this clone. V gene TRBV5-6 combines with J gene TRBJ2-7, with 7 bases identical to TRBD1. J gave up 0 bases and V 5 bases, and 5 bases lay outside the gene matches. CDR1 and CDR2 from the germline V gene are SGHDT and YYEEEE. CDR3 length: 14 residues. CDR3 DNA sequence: TGTGCCAGCAGTCCAGGGGGTAACTCCTACGAGCAGTACTTC. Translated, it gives CASSPGGNSYEQYF.

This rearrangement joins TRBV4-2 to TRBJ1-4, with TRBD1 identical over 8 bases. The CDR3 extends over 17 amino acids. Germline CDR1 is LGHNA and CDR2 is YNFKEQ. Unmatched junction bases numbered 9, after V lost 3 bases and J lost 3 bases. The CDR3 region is CASSHERTGKANEKLFF. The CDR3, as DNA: TGTGCCAGCAGCCACGAGCGGACAGGGAAGGCTAATGAAAAACTGTTTTTT.

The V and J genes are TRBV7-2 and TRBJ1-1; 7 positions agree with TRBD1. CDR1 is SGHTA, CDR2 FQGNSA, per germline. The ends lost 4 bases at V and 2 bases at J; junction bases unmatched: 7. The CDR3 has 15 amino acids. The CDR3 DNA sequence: TGTGCCAGCAGCTCGCAGGGGGTCCCAAACACTGAAGCTTTCTTT. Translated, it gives CASSSQGVPNTEAFF.

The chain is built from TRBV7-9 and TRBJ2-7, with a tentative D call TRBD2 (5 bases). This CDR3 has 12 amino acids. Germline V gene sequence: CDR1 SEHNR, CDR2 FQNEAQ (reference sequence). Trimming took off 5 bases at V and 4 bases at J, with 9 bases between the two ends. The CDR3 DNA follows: TGTGCCAGCAGCCCGACGGGGTACGAGCAGTACTTC. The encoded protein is CASSPTGYEQYF. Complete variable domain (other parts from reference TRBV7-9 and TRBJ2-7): DTGVSQNPRHKITKRGQNVTFRCDPISEHNRLYWYRQTLGQGPEFLTYFQNEAQLEKSRLLSDRFSAERPKGSFSTLEIQRTEQGDSAMYLCASSPTGYEQYFGPGTRLTVT.

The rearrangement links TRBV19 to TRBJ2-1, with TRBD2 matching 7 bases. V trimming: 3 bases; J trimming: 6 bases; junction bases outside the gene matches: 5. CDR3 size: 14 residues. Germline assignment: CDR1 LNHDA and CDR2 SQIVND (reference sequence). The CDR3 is CASSMGTSVNEQFF. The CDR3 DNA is TGTGCCAGTAGTATGGGAACTAGCGTCAATGAGCAGTTCTTC.